Detailed here is one TCR beta chain. The data were obtained in a study of control samples from healthy donors and cancer patients. The V and J ends lost 5 bases and 2 bases respectively, with 10 bases between them. The CDR3 spans 12 residues. Germline V CDR1 and CDR2: SQVTM, ANQGSEA. Sequencing used immunoSEQ multiplex PCR; TCRdb keeps in-frame clones, though not all of them. The sample includes some 140,000 clones, around 85% of them seen just once. This receptor was obtained from a woman in her twenties or thirties in good health. Sequenced sample: blood. The chain joins TRBV29-1 to TRBJ2-7; no clear D gene. CDR3 residues: CSVLSETYEQYF. CDR3 DNA: TGCAGCGTTCTGAGCGAAACCTACGAGCAGTACTTC.